Below are 6 T cell receptor beta chains sequenced from a single sample in a study of T cell responses to AZD1222 COVID-19 vaccine. Here immunoSEQ multiplex PCR was the method, and the copy in TCRdb shows in-frame clones only, minus some. The sample consists of roughly 170,000 clones, under 95% of them appearing once. The input for sequencing was peripheral blood, taken 28 days after the second AZD1222 dose. The receptors were gathered from an adult who received the AZD1222 COVID-19 vaccine.

V is TRBV5-1 and J is TRBJ1-2; possible D gene TRBD1, 5 bases. The CDR3 is made up of 14 amino acids. Germline V lookup: CDR1 SGHRS, CDR2 YFSETQ. V was pared by 4 bases and J by 5 bases, with 15 bases between. This CDR3 is CASSPGLLLYGYTF. The CDR3, as DNA: TGCGCCAGCAGCCCGGGACTGCTTTTATATGGCTACACCTTC. Full variable domain (remainder filled in from reference TRBV5-1 and TRBJ1-2): KAGVTQTPRYLIKTRGQQVTLSCSPISGHRSVSWYQQTPGQGLQFLFEYFSETQRNKGNFPGRFSGRQFSNSRSEMNVSTLELGDSALYLCASSPGLLLYGYTFGSGTRLTVV.

This chain joins TRBV10-1 and TRBJ2-3; a weak D match, TRBD1 (5 bases). V was cut by 0 bases and J by 3 bases, with 10 bases left in between. Germline CDR1 is WNHNN and CDR2 is SYGVQD (reference sequence). The CDR3 covers 15 residues. This CDR3 reads CASSESGAKTDTQYF. Here the CDR3 DNA reads TGCGCCAGCAGTGAGTCAGGGGCGAAGACAGATACGCAGTATTTT.

The CDR3 loop reads CASSFGGGGFSNGYTF. The CDR3 nucleotides are TGTGCCAGCAGCTTCGGGGGTGGGGGTTTTTCAAATGGCTACACCTTC. The chain is built from TRBV7-9 and TRBJ1-2; the D gene is possibly TRBD1 (5 bases). There are 16 residues in the CDR3. Trimming took off 3 bases at V and 6 bases at J, with 20 bases between the two ends. Germline-derived CDR1 and CDR2 are SEHNR and FQNEAQ (reference sequence). Based on the CDR3 plus reference TRBV7-9 and TRBJ1-2, the full variable domain is DTGVSQNPRHKITKRGQNVTFRCDPISEHNRLYWYRQTLGQGPEFLTYFQNEAQLEKSRLLSDRFSAERPKGSFSTLEIQRTEQGDSAMYLCASSFGGGGFSNGYTFGSGTRLTVV.

The chain joins TRBV11-2 to TRBJ1-3, with TRBD1 as a possible D gene (5 bases). This CDR3 is 16 amino acids long. V lost 5 bases and J 3 bases, leaving 17 bases between the germline ends. Germline CDR1 reads SGHAT; CDR2 reads FQNNGV. The CDR3 sequence is CASSPGPGFSGNTIYF. The CDR3 DNA is TGTGCCAGCAGCCCCGGCCCAGGGTTCAGTGGAAACACCATATATTTT.

This clone was found once. The DNA of the CDR3 is TGTGCCAGCAGCTTGGTGATGGGCTCCGAAAATGAAAAACTGTTTTTT. Amino acids: CASSLVMGSENEKLFF. This chain uses TRBV5-5 with TRBJ1-4; D is uncertain. The germline V gene has CDR1 SGHKS and CDR2 YYEKEE (reference sequence). CDR3 size: 16 residues. V dropped 0 bases and J dropped 5 bases, with 14 bases sitting between them.

The chain carries TRBV4-1 and TRBJ1-4; no firm D call. The CDR3 runs to 16 residues. The V end lost 0 bases, the J end lost 0 bases, and 8 bases lay between the germline ends. Germline values: CDR1 MGHRA, CDR2 YSYEKL. CDR3 DNA sequence: TGCGCCAGCAGCCAAGATTCAGTTACAACTAATGAAAAACTGTTTTTT. Protein: CASSQDSVTTNEKLFF.